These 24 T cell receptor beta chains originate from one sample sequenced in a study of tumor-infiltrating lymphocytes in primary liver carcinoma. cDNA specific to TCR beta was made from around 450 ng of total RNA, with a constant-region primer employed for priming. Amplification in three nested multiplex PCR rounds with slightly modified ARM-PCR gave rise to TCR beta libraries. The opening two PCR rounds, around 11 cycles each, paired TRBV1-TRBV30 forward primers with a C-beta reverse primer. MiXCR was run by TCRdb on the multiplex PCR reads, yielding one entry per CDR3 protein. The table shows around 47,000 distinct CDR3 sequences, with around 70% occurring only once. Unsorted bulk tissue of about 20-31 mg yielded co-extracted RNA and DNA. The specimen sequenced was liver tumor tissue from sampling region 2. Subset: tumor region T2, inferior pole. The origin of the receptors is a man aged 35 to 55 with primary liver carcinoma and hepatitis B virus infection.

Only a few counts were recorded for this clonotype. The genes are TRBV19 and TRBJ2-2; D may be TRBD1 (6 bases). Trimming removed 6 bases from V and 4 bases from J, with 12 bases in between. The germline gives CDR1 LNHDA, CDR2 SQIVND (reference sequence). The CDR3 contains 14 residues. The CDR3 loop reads CASRRGMSTGELFF. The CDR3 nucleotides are TGTGCCAGTAGGAGGGGGATGTCCACCGGGGAGCTGTTTTTT.

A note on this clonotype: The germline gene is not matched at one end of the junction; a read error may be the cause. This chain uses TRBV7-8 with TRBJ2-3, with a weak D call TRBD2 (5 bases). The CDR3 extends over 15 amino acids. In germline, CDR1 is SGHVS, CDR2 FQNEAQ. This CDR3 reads CAGSPLRTLADTQYF. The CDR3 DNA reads TGTGCCGGCAGCCCCCTTAGGACTCTCGCAGATACGCAGTATTTT.

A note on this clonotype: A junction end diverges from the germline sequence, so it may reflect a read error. The chain's CDR3 is CAVRSDRADEQYF. The CDR3 nucleotides are TGTGCCGTCAGGTCGGACAGGGCCGACGAGCAGTACTTC. The J gene is TRBJ2-7, the V gene TRBV10-3; 8 nucleotides align to TRBD1. CDR3 length equals 13 residues. In germline, CDR1 is ENHRY, CDR2 SYGVKD.

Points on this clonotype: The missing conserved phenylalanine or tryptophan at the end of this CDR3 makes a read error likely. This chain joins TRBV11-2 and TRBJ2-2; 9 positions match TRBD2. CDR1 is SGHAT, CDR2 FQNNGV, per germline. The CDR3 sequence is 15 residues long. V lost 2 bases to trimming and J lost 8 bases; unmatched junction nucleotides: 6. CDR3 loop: CASSLLAGNIGELFL. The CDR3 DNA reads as TGTGCCAGCAGCTTACTAGCGGGGAACATTGGGGAGCTGTTTCTT.

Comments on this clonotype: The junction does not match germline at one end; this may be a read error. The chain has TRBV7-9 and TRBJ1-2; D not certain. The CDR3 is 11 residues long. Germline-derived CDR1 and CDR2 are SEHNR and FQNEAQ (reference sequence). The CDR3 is CASSRFEGCTF. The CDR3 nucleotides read TGTGCCAGCAGCCGGTTTGAGGGCTGCACCTTC.

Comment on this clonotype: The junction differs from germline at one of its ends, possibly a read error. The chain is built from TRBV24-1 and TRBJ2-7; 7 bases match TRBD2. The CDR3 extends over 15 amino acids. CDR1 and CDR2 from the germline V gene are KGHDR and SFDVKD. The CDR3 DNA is TGTACCACCAGTGACTCAACTAGCGTGAGCTACGAGCAGTACTTC. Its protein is CTTSDSTSVSYEQYF.

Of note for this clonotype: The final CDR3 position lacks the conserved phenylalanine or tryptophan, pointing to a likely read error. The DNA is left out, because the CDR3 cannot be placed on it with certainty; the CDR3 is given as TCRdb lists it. The CDR3 here is CASSRTPNTGELFL. The J gene is TRBJ2-2, the V gene TRBV11-1. The CDR3 contains 14 residues when both ends are counted. Germline V gene data show CDR1 as SGHAT and CDR2 as FQDESV (reference sequence).

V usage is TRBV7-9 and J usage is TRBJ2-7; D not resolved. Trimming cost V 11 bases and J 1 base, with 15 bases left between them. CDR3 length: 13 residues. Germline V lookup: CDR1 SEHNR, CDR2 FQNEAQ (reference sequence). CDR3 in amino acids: CAGTNSLSYEQYF. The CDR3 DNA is TGTGCCGGCACCAACAGTTTGTCCTACGAGCAGTACTTC. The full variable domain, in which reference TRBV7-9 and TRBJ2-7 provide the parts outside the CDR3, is DTGVSQNPRHKITKRGQNVTFRCDPISEHNRLYWYRQTLGQGPEFLTYFQNEAQLEKSRLLSDRFSAERPKGSFSTLEIQRTEQGDSAMYLCAGTNSLSYEQYFGPGTRLTVT.

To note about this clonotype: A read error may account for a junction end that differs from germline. CDR3 sequence: CASSRTRDTYYEQFF. Here the CDR3 DNA reads TGTGCCAGCAGCCGTACCCGAGACACTTACTATGAGCAGTTTTTC. The chain recombines TRBV11-3 with TRBJ2-1; no clear D gene. The CDR3 runs 15 residues. Germline V gives CDR1 SGHNT, CDR2 YENEEA.

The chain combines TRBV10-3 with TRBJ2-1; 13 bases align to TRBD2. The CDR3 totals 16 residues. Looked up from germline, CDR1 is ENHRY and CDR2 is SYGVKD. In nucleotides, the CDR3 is TGTATCATCAGCCCGGGACTAGCGGGGAACTACAATGAGCAGTTCTTC. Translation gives CIISPGLAGNYNEQFF.

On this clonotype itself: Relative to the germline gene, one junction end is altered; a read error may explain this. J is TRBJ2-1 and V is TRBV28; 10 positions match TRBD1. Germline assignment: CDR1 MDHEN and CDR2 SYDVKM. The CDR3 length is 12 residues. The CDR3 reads CASTLQGQGDFF. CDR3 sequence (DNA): TGTGCCAGCACTTTACAAGGACAGGGGGATTTCTTC.

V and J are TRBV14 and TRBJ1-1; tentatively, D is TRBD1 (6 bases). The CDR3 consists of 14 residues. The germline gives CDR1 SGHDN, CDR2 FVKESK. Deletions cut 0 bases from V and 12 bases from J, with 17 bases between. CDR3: CASSQEQGPYPTFF. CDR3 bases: TGTGCCAGCAGCCAAGAACAGGGCCCTTACCCAACTTTCTTT. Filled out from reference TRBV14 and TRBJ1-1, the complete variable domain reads EAGVTQFPSHSVIEKGQTVTLRCDPISGHDNLYWYRRVMGKEIKFLLHFVKESKQDESGMPNNRFLAERTGGTYSTLKVQPAELEDSGVYFCASSQEQGPYPTFFGQGTRLTVV.

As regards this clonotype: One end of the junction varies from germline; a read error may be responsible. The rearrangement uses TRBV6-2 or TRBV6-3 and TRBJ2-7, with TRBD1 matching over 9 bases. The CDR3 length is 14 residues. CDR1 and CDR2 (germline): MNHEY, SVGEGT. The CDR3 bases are TGTACCAGCAGCCTCCGGGACAGGGTCCACGAGCATTACTTC. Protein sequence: CTSSLRDRVHEHYF.

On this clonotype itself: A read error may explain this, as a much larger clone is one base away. CDR3 loop: CVTSRTGLNYEQYF. DNA for the CDR3: TGTGTCACCAGCAGAACGGGACTCAACTACGAGCAGTACTTC. The V gene is TRBV15, the J gene TRBJ2-7, with TRBD2 as a possible D gene (6 bases). The CDR3 has 14 residues. Per germline, CDR1 LNHNV and CDR2 YYDKDF (reference sequence).

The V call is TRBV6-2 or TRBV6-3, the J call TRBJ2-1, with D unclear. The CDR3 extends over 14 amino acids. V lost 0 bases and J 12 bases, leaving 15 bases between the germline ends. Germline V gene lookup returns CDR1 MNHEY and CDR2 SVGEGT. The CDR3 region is CASSYSRHEALQFF. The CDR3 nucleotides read TGTGCCAGCAGTTACTCGCGCCATGAGGCTCTGCAGTTCTTC.

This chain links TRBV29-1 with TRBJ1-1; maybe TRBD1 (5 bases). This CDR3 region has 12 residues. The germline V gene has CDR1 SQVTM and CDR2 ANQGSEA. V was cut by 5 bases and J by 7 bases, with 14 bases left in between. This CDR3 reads CSVSQGRVEAFF. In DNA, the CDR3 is TGCAGCGTTTCTCAGGGCAGGGTTGAAGCTTTCTTT.

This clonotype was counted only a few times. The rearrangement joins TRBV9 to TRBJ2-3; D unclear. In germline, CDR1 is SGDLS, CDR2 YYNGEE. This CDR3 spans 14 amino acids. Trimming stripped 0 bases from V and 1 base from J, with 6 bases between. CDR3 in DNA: TGTGCCAGCAGCGTAGACGGTGGCACAGATACGCAGTATTTT. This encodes CASSVDGGTDTQYF.

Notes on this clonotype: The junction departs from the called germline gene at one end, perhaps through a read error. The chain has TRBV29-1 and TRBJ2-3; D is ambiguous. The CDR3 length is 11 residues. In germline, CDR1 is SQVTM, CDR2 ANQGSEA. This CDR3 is CDFGVTDTQYF. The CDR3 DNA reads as TGTGACTTTGGGGTCACAGATACGCAGTATTTT.

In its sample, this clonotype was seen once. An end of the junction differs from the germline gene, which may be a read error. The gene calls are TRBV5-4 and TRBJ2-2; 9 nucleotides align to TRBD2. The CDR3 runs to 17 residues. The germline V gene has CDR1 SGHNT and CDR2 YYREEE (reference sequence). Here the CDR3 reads CASMGGSSGTNTGELSF. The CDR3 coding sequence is TGTGCTAGCATGGGGGGATCTAGCGGGACCAACACCGGGGAGCTGTCTTTT. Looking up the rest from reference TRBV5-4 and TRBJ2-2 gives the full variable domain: ETGVTQSPTHLIKTRGQQVTLRCSSQSGHNTVSWYQQALGQGPQFIFQYYREEENGRGNFPPRFSGLQFPNYSSELNVNALELDDSALYLCASMGGSSGTNTGELSFGEGSRLTVL.

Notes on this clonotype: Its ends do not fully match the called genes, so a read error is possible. The CDR3 sequence is CVSSFPGTSGIKNIEYF. The CDR3 DNA reads as TGTGTCAGCAGCTTTCCCGGGACTAGCGGGATCAAGAACATTGAGTACTTC. J is TRBJ2-4 and V is TRBV11-1; TRBD2 matches at 13 bases. The CDR3 runs to 17 residues. In germline, CDR1 is SGHAT, CDR2 FQDESV (reference sequence).

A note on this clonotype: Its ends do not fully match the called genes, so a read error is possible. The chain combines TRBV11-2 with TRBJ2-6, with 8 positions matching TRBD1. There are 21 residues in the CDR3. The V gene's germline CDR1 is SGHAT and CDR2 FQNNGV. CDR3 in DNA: TGTGTCAGCAGCATGTGGGGAGACAGGGGCATTTCCCTCTCTGGGGCCAACATCCTGACTTTC. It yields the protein CVSSMWGDRGISLSGANILTF.

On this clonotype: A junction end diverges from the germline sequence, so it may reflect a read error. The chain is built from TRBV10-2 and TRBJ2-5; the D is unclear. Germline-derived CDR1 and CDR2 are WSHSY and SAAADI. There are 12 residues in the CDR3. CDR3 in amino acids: CASRPPYEIQYF. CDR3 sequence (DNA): TGCGCCAGCAGACCCCCCTATGAGATCCAGTACTTC.

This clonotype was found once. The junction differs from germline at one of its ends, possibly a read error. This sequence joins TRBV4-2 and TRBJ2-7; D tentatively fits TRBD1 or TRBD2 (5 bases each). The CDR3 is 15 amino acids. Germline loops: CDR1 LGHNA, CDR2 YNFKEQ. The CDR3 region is CTSIQDKGSGYDQYF. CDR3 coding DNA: TGTACCAGCATCCAAGATAAGGGGAGCGGCTACGACCAGTACTTC.

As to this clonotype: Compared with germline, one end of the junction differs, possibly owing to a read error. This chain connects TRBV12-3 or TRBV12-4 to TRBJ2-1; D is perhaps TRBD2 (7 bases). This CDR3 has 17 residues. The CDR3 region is CANGEGGVSLSYNEQFF. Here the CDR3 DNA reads TGTGCCAACGGGGAGGGGGGCGTGTCTCTCTCCTATAATGAGCAGTTCTTC.